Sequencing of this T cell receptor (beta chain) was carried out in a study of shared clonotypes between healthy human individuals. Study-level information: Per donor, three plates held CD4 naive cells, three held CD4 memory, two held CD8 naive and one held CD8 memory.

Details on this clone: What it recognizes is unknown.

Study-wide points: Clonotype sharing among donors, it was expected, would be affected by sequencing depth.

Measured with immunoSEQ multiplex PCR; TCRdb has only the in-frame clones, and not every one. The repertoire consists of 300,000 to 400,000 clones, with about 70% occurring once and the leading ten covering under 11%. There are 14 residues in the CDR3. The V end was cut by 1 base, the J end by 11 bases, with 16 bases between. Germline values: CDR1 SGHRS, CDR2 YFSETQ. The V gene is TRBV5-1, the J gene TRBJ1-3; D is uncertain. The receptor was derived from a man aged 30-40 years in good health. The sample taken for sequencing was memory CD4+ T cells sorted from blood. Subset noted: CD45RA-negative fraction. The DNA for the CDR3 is TGCGCCAGCAGCTTGTCCGCCGGTCAATTCGCCATATATTTT. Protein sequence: CASSLSAGQFAIYF.